These T cell receptor beta chains were read from a single sample in a study of blood T cell repertoires in COVID-19. Profiling relied on immunoSEQ multiplex PCR, and the TCRdb table lists in-frame clones only, not all of them. The sample holds 65,000 to 75,000 clones, roughly 80% seen once. The sequenced material came from peripheral blood. The source of these receptors is an elderly woman with acute or convalescent COVID-19. Each CDR3 is given with its conserved first and last residue. The D gene is left open where the match is weak. Where a row states a size, it is once, few, many or the class of an expanded clone; other rows omit it.

size	V	D	J	CDR3	DNA
NA	TRBV19	NA	TRBJ2-5	CASSKAGQIQETQYF	TGTGCCAGTAGTAAAGCGGGACAAATCCAAGAGACCCAGTACTTC
NA	TRBV7-2	TRBD1	TRBJ1-3	CASSLETGSYTIYF	TGTGCCAGCAGCTTAGAGACAGGGTCTTACACCATATATTTT
NA	TRBV11-2	NA	TRBJ2-5	CASSFGPQETQYF	TGTGCCAGCAGCTTCGGTCCCCAAGAGACCCAGTACTTC
NA	TRBV3-1/TRBV3-2	TRBD2	TRBJ2-5	CASSPKTSGRETQYF	TGTGCCAGCAGCCCCAAGACTAGCGGCCGAGAGACCCAGTACTTC
NA	TRBV10-3	NA	TRBJ1-4	CAIRAAGSEKLFF	TGTGCCATCAGGGCGGCGGGGAGCGAAAAACTGTTTTTT
medium-sized	TRBV3-1/TRBV3-2	NA	TRBJ1-2	CASSQGAAGSYGYTF	TGTGCCAGCAGCCAAGGAGCCGCGGGTAGCTATGGCTACACCTTC
NA	TRBV15	NA	TRBJ2-7	CATSRDRGYEQYF	TGTGCCACCAGCAGGGATCGAGGATACGAGCAGTACTTC
NA	TRBV5-1	TRBD2	TRBJ2-1	CASSLTLSSGGFYNEQFF	TGCGCCAGCAGCTTGACTCTTTCTAGCGGGGGGTTTTACAATGAGCAGTTCTTC
NA	TRBV14	NA	TRBJ2-1	CASSTDSLNEQFF	TGTGCCAGCAGCACGGACAGCCTCAATGAGCAGTTCTTC
NA	TRBV29-1	TRBD2	TRBJ2-3	CSETGGAGDTQYF	TGCAGCGAAACCGGGGGGGCCGGGGATACGCAGTATTTT
NA	TRBV30	TRBD1	TRBJ1-5	CAWSARDRGQMVDQPQHF	TGTGCCTGGAGTGCGCGGGACAGGGGGCAGATGGTAGATCAGCCCCAGCATTTT
NA	TRBV11-2	TRBD1	TRBJ1-4	CASSPIGQGARKLFF	TGTGCCAGCAGCCCAATAGGCCAGGGGGCGAGGAAACTGTTTTTT
NA	TRBV2	NA	TRBJ1-2	CASSRTLQGSGGYTF	TGTGCCAGCAGCCGAACTTTACAGGGCTCCGGTGGCTACACCTTC
NA	TRBV10-3	NA	TRBJ1-1	CAIKKQENTEAFF	TGTGCCATCAAAAAGCAGGAGAACACTGAAGCTTTCTTT
NA	TRBV19	NA	TRBJ1-3	CASTIPGNTIYF	TGTGCCAGTACAATTCCTGGAAACACCATATATTTT
NA	TRBV20-1	NA	TRBJ2-7	CSASRGYEQYF	TGCAGTGCTAGCCGGGGGTACGAGCAGTACTTC
NA	TRBV2	NA	TRBJ2-3	CASSMGGDTRTDTQYF	TGTGCCAGCAGTATGGGAGGGGACACACGCACAGATACGCAGTATTTT
NA	TRBV5-6	TRBD1	TRBJ1-1	CASSPDWTGKNTEAFF	TGTGCCAGCAGCCCGGACTGGACAGGGAAGAACACTGAAGCTTTCTTT
NA	TRBV3-1/TRBV3-2	NA	TRBJ1-4	CASSQEQGSEKLFF	TGTGCCAGCAGCCAAGAACAGGGAAGTGAAAAACTGTTTTTT
NA	TRBV27	TRBD1	TRBJ2-7	CASGFPRGQGKTYEQYF	TGTGCCAGCGGATTCCCCCGGGGACAGGGTAAGACCTACGAGCAGTACTTC
NA	TRBV5-1	NA	TRBJ1-1	CASSPTALNTEAFF	TGCGCCAGCAGCCCAACAGCCCTGAACACTGAAGCTTTCTTT
NA	TRBV24-1	TRBD1	TRBJ2-3	CATSEGQRAKSTDTQYF	TGTGCCACCAGTGAGGGACAGCGAGCGAAAAGCACAGATACGCAGTATTTT
NA	TRBV6-5	TRBD2	TRBJ2-7	CASTGLAYEQYF	TGTGCCAGCACTGGACTAGCCTACGAGCAGTACTTC
NA	TRBV6-4	TRBD1	TRBJ1-2	CASSAGTDKYGYTF	TGTGCCAGCAGTGCCGGGACAGACAAGTATGGCTACACCTTC
NA	TRBV19	TRBD2	TRBJ2-2	CASSIASGGHYTGELFF	TGTGCCAGTAGTATCGCTAGCGGGGGCCATTACACCGGGGAGCTGTTTTTT
NA	TRBV4-2	TRBD1	TRBJ2-7	CASSQPGQGRYEQYF	TGTGCCAGCAGCCAACCGGGACAGGGGAGGTACGAGCAGTACTTC
NA	TRBV4-1	NA	TRBJ1-5	CASSQARQIQPQHF	TGCGCCAGCAGCCAAGCCAGGCAAATTCAGCCCCAGCATTTT
NA	TRBV19	NA	TRBJ1-1	CASSTTVNTEAFF	TGTGCCAGTAGCACCACAGTGAACACTGAAGCTTTCTTT
NA	TRBV4-1	NA	TRBJ2-3	CASSQVGLSTDTQYF	TGCGCCAGCAGCCAAGTGGGGCTCAGCACAGATACGCAGTATTTT
NA	TRBV15	TRBD1	TRBJ2-2	CATSSRQGKSANTGELFF	TGTGCCACCAGCAGCAGACAGGGAAAAAGCGCGAACACCGGGGAGCTGTTTTTT
NA	TRBV5-1	TRBD2	TRBJ2-3	CASIPGGGSTDTQYF	TGCGCCAGCATCCCGGGCGGGGGAAGCACAGATACGCAGTATTTT
NA	TRBV5-1	NA	TRBJ2-7	CASSLAIGGDYEQYF	TGCGCCAGCAGCTTGGCCATAGGGGGAGACTACGAGCAGTACTTC
NA	TRBV2	NA	TRBJ1-1	CASSDMAQPNTEAFF	TGTGCCAGCAGTGACATGGCACAGCCAAACACTGAAGCTTTCTTT
NA	TRBV29-1	NA	TRBJ1-2	CSVEQAGNYGYTF	TGCAGCGTTGAACAGGCAGGGAACTATGGCTACACCTTC
once	TRBV29-1	TRBD1	TRBJ2-2	CSALGGTDTGELFF	TGCAGCGCCTTAGGGGGCACGGACACCGGGGAGCTGTTTTTT
few	TRBV11-2	NA	TRBJ1-1	CASSLGGVGTEAFF	TGTGCCAGCAGCTTAGGGGGGGTAGGGACTGAAGCTTTCTTT